Sequencing of this T cell receptor (beta chain) was carried out in a study of cytomegalovirus exposure and HLA in healthy donors (dated by TCRdb to between 2016 and 2019). General notes on the study: An earlier analysis of some 550 of the donors reported 250 to 350 Gb of sequence data and around 120 million unique TCR beta sequences from 190 million or so T cells. Of the 300 to 500 genotyped donors, more than 75% were placed in the genetic ancestry cluster associated with self-reported Caucasian donors. To study patterns of TCR occurrence, a later analysis re-analyzed previously published TCR beta repertoires from 650 to 750 donors and added high-resolution HLA genotyping. Along with the roughly 670-subject first cohort, a separate validation cohort of more than 90 different subjects was used. The study profiled the T cell repertoires of hundreds of subjects by immunosequencing and related them to cytomegalovirus serostatus. A handful of DR-DQ haplotypes were handled as single units for association and clustering because linkage in the cohort was strong. Both class I and class II loci were covered by HLA typing, at four-digit resolution. Roughly 290 gigabases of sequencing data and around 80 million unique TCR sequences made up an early release that covered about 640 HLA-typed donors. Every repertoire in the discovery cohort had been generated on one and the same sequencing platform. To predict cytomegalovirus infection status, the study brought together high-throughput TCR immunosequencing, statistical association of individual TCRs with disease status, and machine learning. An earlier analysis of 587 of the donors used high-throughput TCR beta sequencing to judge whether each TCR beta V gene segment behaved as functional or pseudogenic. A later genetic analysis took genome-wide SNP genotypes for about three fifths of the 666 donors and used that subset as a discovery cohort. Donor age, sex, ethnicity and CMV serostatus were compiled alongside the repertoire data. On average, 235,054 unique TCR beta nucleotide sequences were sequenced per donor among a few hundred genotyped donors of the cohort, with roughly 18% of those sequences being non-productive. Rather than using new phenotypic data, the later analysis identified candidate immune exposures from TCR beta sequences and from how often those sequences occurred across donors. The number of typed donors differed by locus: roughly 620-630 for A, B, C, DRB1 and DQB1; 522 for DQA1; approximately 610 for DPA1; and about 450 for DPB1. The aim of the study was to test whether cataloging public T cell receptors could identify signatures of past pathogen exposure. On the study overall, not on this receptor specifically: In a later analysis, HLA-associated TCR beta chains were found to be more clonally expanded and to have lower generation probabilities than equally common non-associated chains. This cohort had only TCR beta chains sequenced, and the lack of alpha or paired-chain data limited which features could be detected. Most CMV-associated TCR beta chains appeared to be HLA-restricted in a later analysis, and the HLA associations seemed to be driven largely by CMV exposure. The classifier was reported to diagnose cytomegalovirus status with high specificity and sensitivity in both the original cohort and the validation cohort. According to a later analysis, TCR association rates differed among HLA loci, with DRB1 alleles showing the most associated TCRs and HLA-C alleles showing the fewest. In a later analysis, more than 15,000 TCR beta sequences were associated with specific HLA alleles at a false discovery rate of 0.05. Some IMGT-functional V segments, including TRBV6-2 and TRBV6-3, could not be told apart with the 87-base-pair reads, so those segments were excluded. A few of the identified cytomegalovirus-associated TCR beta chains were confirmed in vitro to be specific for cytomegalovirus antigens. The earlier analysis of some 560 of the donors excluded about 16 rarely observed V segments, including chromosome 9 orphons, because counts were too low. Most TCR sequences were observed very rarely across donors, whereas some public TCRs were present in many individuals. The study listed 164 TCR beta chains as associated with cytomegalovirus. In an earlier analysis of a few hundred of the donors, most TCR beta V segments were observed in productive rearrangements about 87% or about 30% of the time, broadly matching IMGT annotations. HLA typing was unavailable for some donors at each locus, so association tests used only the typed subset. Linkage disequilibrium might explain the correlated functional status among segregating V segments, but an unknown experimental factor could not be excluded. It was suggested by the authors that the approach could potentially be generalized to other disease states and immunological phenotypes. An association between a missense DCLRE1C variant and V-gene and J-gene trimming of TCR beta chains was found in a later genetic analysis and replicated in an independent cohort. Several of the top co-occurrence clusters appeared to be linked to parvovirus B19, influenza, CMV and Epstein-Barr virus, according to a later analysis. A further reported finding was that TCR beta sequences accurately predicted the HLA-A and HLA-B alleles for most subjects in the first cohort. Sequencing depth was assumed to be roughly uniform across donors in the presence/absence analyses, though that assumption may not hold. The only immune exposure information available for the cohort was CMV serostatus. A later genetic analysis reported fewer N-insertions in productive TCRs among donors in an Asian-associated ancestry cluster than the roughly 640-donor mean. A cluster of highly shared sequence variants was judged likely to represent a technical artifact of the sequencing pipeline. When HLA alleles, especially DR and DQ, strongly co-occurred, attributing TCR associations to individual alleles was difficult.

In total, about 650 healthy bone marrow donors made up the cohort. Cohort members were all nominally healthy when sampled, although unrecorded immune exposures were likely present. The donor tested CMV seronegative, placing the donor among the 352 seronegative members of the cohort. A peripheral blood sample was provided by each donor, and peripheral blood mononuclear cells were used for TCR beta sequencing. Genomic DNA was extracted from the blood cell samples with the Qiagen DNeasy Blood Extraction Kit. Reading from cysteine to phenylalanine, the CDR3 counts 14 amino acids. Of the read, only the CDR3 DNA is kept; its 42 bases are in frame from base 1. V is reduced by 5 bases and J by 2 bases, leaving a spacing of 12 bases between them. The germline V gene yields MNHEY for CDR1 and SVGAGI for CDR2. This clone was counted only a few times. Its antigen is still unknown. No much larger clonotype is one base removed from it; base qualities were not supplied.

The library came from the immunoSEQ multiplex PCR assay. The multiplex PCR relied on a mix of 60 forward primers for TCR Vbeta segments and 13 reverse primers for TCR Jbeta segments. The CDR3 region of rearranged TCR beta genes was amplified from genomic DNA by a multiplex PCR assay. The Illumina HiSeq System was used to sequence the amplified TCR beta libraries as 87-base-pair reads. As for the original processing: In a later analysis, roughly 80 million unique TCR beta chains were counted across the 500 to 700 repertoires, and roughly 11 million of these chains were shared by at least two donors. A nearest-neighbor algorithm error-corrected the raw reads and collapsed the reads into unique sequences, merging closely related sequences to remove PCR and sequencing errors. V, D and J gene segments were assigned by aligning CDR3 sequences to IMGT reference sequences. For a sequence to be retained, a match of at least six nucleotides was required to both a V gene segment and a J gene segment. Rearrangements were called productive when the CDR3 lacked stop codons and stayed in frame with V and J; all others were non-productive. CDR3 was defined according to IMGT convention as the region running from the second conserved V-encoded cysteine to the conserved J-encoded phenylalanine. The earlier analysis of about 590 of the donors excluded sequences that lacked an unambiguous match to a single V gene segment. In an earlier analysis of a few hundred of the donors, V segments were called functional above 56.7% productive rearrangements and were called segregating when the between-donor standard deviation exceeded 5%. A statistical classification framework was developed to diagnose cytomegalovirus status using the catalog of TCR beta chain sequences. In a later analysis, TCR nucleotide sequences were compared against IMGT/GENE-DB human TR gene sequences so that V and J genes could be assigned. The TCRdist pipeline was used in a later analysis to assign CDR3 sequences and most-parsimonious VDJ recombination scenarios. In a later analysis, each TCR beta chain was defined by its CDR3 amino acid sequence together with its V-gene family, and reads without a unique V-gene family were excluded. In a later analysis, several hundred highly shared, low-generation-probability nucleotide sequences were removed to address suspected cross-contamination and a sequencing artifact. A later analysis calculated a clonal expansion index for each public chain from normalized within-repertoire ranks of inferred template counts. Generation probabilities in a later analysis came from a VDJ recombination model fitted to out-of-frame rearrangements, and those results were checked against IGoR. In a later analysis, TCR-TCR, TCR-HLA and TCR-CMV co-occurrence was scored with hypergeometric tests, and a repertoire-size bias correction was applied to TCR pairs. False discovery rates were estimated in a later analysis by permuting HLA or CMV assignments 20 times. In a later analysis, co-occurring TCRs were grouped using DBSCAN, and TCRdist sequence similarity was added for clustering within HLA-allele-positive subsets. Repertoires with fewer than 30,000 or more than 120,000 public chains were left out of co-occurrence clustering, as were a handful of repertoires with anomalous nucleotide sharing. TCRdb limited this immuneACCESS table to in-frame rearrangements with V and J called. A share of clones is missing; checked studies link under half to unresolved V genes, and the rest is unexplained. V and J calls and clone size follow that table, whereas D and trimming were derived from the DNA. The sample contains some 170,000 clones, 70% to 75% of them found a single time. Together, the top ten hold 2.5% to 3.5% of the sample.

The source of this sequence is a male donor in good health and CMV-seronegative. The V gene is TRBV6-5 and the J gene is TRBJ1-2, with the D gene too uncertain to name. The sample was PBMCs. The CDR3 amino acid sequence is: CASSAWMRNYGYTF. The DNA sequence reads TGTGCCAGCAGTGCCTGGATGCGGAACTATGGCTACACCTTC.